These T cell receptor beta chains were read from a single sample in a study of Ad26.COV2.S vaccination and SARS-CoV-2 variants. TCRdb's table, derived via immunoSEQ multiplex PCR, lists solely in-frame clones and lacks some. The sample holds 400,000 to 500,000 clones, roughly 90% seen once. The source material was peripheral blood, sampled in a trial of Ad26.COV2.S vaccine versus placebo. Source of these receptors: a person between 18 and 65 years old who received the Ad26.COV2.S COVID-19 vaccine or a placebo. The CDR3 runs from the conserved cysteine through the conserved F or W. A D gene is named only where the DNA matches it firmly. A clone size is listed for some rows: how often the clone was seen (once, few, many), or a class if it is expanded.

v_gene	j_gene	len	d_gene	abundance	CDR3nt	CDR3aa
TRBV5-1	TRBJ2-3	15	TRBD2	NA	TGCGCCAGCAGCCCGCACGGGGGGTTGGGAGATACGCAGTATTTT	CASSPHGGLGDTQYF
TRBV7-5	TRBJ2-7	17	NA	NA	TGTGCCAGAAGCTTAGCTAGAGGCGGGGTCGGTCACTACGAGCAGTACTTC	CARSLARGGVGHYEQYF
TRBV5-4	TRBJ1-2	15	TRBD1	NA	TGTGCCAGCAGCTATAGACAGGGGGCCAACTATGGCTACACCTTC	CASSYRQGANYGYTF
TRBV28	TRBJ2-3	18	TRBD2	NA	TGTGCCAGCAGTTTTCGGACTAGCGGGGGGGCGAGCACAGATACGCAGTATTTT	CASSFRTSGGASTDTQYF
TRBV4-1	TRBJ1-3	19	TRBD1	few	TGCGCCAGCAGCCAGCCGGGACAGGGGACGTCCAGCTCTGGAAACACCATATATTTT	CASSQPGQGTSSSGNTIYF
TRBV6-5	TRBJ2-3	14	NA	NA	TGTGCCAGCAGCCGAGGGGGGCTCACAGATACGCAGTATTTT	CASSRGGLTDTQYF
TRBV30	TRBJ2-7	13	TRBD1	NA	TGTGCCTGGAACAGGGACAGCAGTTACGAGCAGTACTTC	CAWNRDSSYEQYF
TRBV25-1	TRBJ1-2	16	TRBD1	NA	TGTGCCAGCAGTGAATTTGTTAGGCAGGGGGCAGATGGCTACACCTTC	CASSEFVRQGADGYTF
TRBV9	TRBJ2-3	16	TRBD2	NA	TGTGCCAGCAGCTCCACCAGCGGGGGGGCCGGAGATACGCAGTATTTT	CASSSTSGGAGDTQYF
TRBV4-1	TRBJ1-1	15	TRBD1	NA	TGCGCCAGCAGCCAATCCACAGGGGGCAACACTGAAGCTTTCTTT	CASSQSTGGNTEAFF
TRBV5-6	TRBJ1-6	15	NA	many	TGTGCCAGCAGCTACTTGGACGGGCCTAATTCACCCCTCCACTTT	CASSYLDGPNSPLHF
TRBV19	TRBJ2-7	15	NA	NA	TGTGCCAGTAGTCCCGCTTTTGGGAGCCTCTACGAGCAGTACTTC	CASSPAFGSLYEQYF
TRBV4-1	TRBJ2-7	16	NA	NA	TGCGCCAGCAGCCACAACCTAAGGGACACCTCCTACGAGCAGTACTTC	CASSHNLRDTSYEQYF
TRBV3-1/TRBV3-2	TRBJ1-4	15	NA	NA	TGTGCCAGCAGCCAACCATACGGGATTAATGAAAAACTGTTTTTT	CASSQPYGINEKLFF
TRBV10-3	TRBJ2-7	15	TRBD2	NA	TGTGCCATCAGGGAGGGACTAGCAGAATCCTACGAGCAGTACTTC	CAIREGLAESYEQYF
TRBV19	TRBJ1-1	15	TRBD1	NA	TGTGCCAGTAGAGAAAACAGGGGAAAAGGAACTGAAGCTTTCTTT	CASRENRGKGTEAFF
TRBV2	TRBJ1-4	15	NA	NA	TGTGCCAGCAGTGTCGGGACACAGACTAATGAAAAACTGTTTTTT	CASSVGTQTNEKLFF